The sequence of this TCR beta chain was determined in a study of identical twins. Study-wide results and limits: Beta clonotypes that were abundant in cord blood contained fewer insertions, a pattern absent from memory repertoires.

This clonotype was counted at least ten times. Antigen unknown. The CDR3 has 15 amino acids. J lost 1 base, V lost 0 bases, and 2 bases had no gene match. Germline CDR1 and CDR2: MNHEY and SVGEGT. A universal primer site came from template switching; cDNA carried unique molecular identifiers. TCRdb re-called the 5' RACE reads with MiXCR, one entry per CDR3 protein. The sample has about 150,000 distinct CDR3 sequences, 3% to 4.5% seen once; the top ten hold approximately 7.7%. The sample comprised memory T cells sorted from blood. This clonotype originated in a man younger than 30 in good health. The chain recombines TRBV6-2 or TRBV6-3 with TRBJ2-7; 8 bases align to TRBD1. In nucleotides, the CDR3 is TGTGCCAGCAGTTACTCCGGGACAGGTTCCTACGAGCAGTACTTC. Protein product: CASSYSGTGSYEQYF.